This TCR beta chain appears in the sequencing data of a study of blood T cell repertoires in COVID-19. Study overall: COVID-19 samples from acute and convalescent phases originated in the United States, Italy and Spain.

TCRdb keeps only in-frame clones here, not all; method: immunoSEQ multiplex PCR. The table shows about 240,000 clones, with approximately 82% occurring only once. Germline CDR1 SNHLY, CDR2 FYNNEI. With V trimmed by 7 bases and J by 5 bases, 9 bases remained unmatched. CDR3 length equals 14 residues. The chain is built from TRBV2 and TRBJ2-7; the match to TRBD1 covers 9 bases. Specimen: peripheral blood. This clonotype was sampled from a man aged 25 to 40 who had recovered from COVID-19. The CDR3 here is CASTGTGFFNEQYF. The CDR3 bases are TGTGCCAGCACCGGGACAGGGTTTTTCAACGAGCAGTACTTC.